The 30 T cell receptor beta chains below were found in one sample sequenced in a study of blood T cell repertoires in COVID-19. TCRdb keeps only in-frame clones here, not all; method: immunoSEQ multiplex PCR. The data contain roughly 300,000 clones, approximately 88% of them singletons. Input material: peripheral blood. These receptors originate from a man aged 18 to 29 who had recovered from COVID-19.

V and J are TRBV4-3 and TRBJ2-2; D possibly corresponds to TRBD1 (6 bases). This CDR3 has 16 residues. Germline CDR1 and CDR2: LGHNA and YSLEER. With 2 bases removed from V and 2 bases from J, the gap between germline ends came to 12 bases. CDR3 loop: CASSQQRQVNTGELFF. In DNA form, the CDR3 reads TGCGCCAGCAGCCAACAGCGACAGGTTAACACCGGGGAGCTGTTTTTT.

The chain recombines TRBV4-1 with TRBJ1-1; 11 bases map to TRBD1. The germline V gene has CDR1 MGHRA and CDR2 YSYEKL. After removal of 4 bases from V and 4 bases from J, the junction contained 8 bases not matched to a gene. The CDR3 extends over 16 amino acids. The CDR3 here is CASSLSGTGGGTEAFF. The CDR3 nucleotides are TGCGCCAGCAGCCTATCCGGGACAGGGGGAGGCACTGAAGCTTTCTTT.

J is TRBJ1-1 and V is TRBV10-3; no reliable D call. V lost 3 bases, J lost 8 bases, and 13 bases lay in between. Germline CDR1 and CDR2: ENHRY and SYGVKD. CDR3 size: 13 residues. The CDR3 spells CAISDSERLEAFF. In DNA, the CDR3 is TGTGCCATCAGTGATTCGGAGAGGTTAGAAGCTTTCTTT.

The genes are TRBV7-9 and TRBJ2-6; TRBD1 is a possible D gene (6 bases). Deletions cut 5 bases from V and 8 bases from J, with 13 bases between. Germline V gene sequence: CDR1 SEHNR, CDR2 FQNEAQ (reference sequence). CDR3 length equals 14 residues. The CDR3 is CASSLDSGSNVLTF. The CDR3 DNA reads TGTGCCAGCAGCCTGGACAGTGGATCCAACGTCCTGACTTTC.

The gene calls are TRBV2 and TRBJ2-2; D gene uncertain. Trimming took off 6 bases at V and 1 base at J, with 15 bases between the two ends. The CDR3 has 16 amino acids. The germline V gene has CDR1 SNHLY and CDR2 FYNNEI. DNA for the CDR3: TGTGCCAGCAGCCGAGCGCACGCCAAGAACACCGGGGAGCTGTTTTTT. Translating it yields CASSRAHAKNTGELFF.

The rearrangement joins TRBV28 to TRBJ1-5; D not certain. From germline, CDR1 is MDHEN and CDR2 SYDVKM. The CDR3 runs to 12 residues. The germline V and J ends were trimmed by 6 bases and 1 base, with 4 bases remaining between them. The CDR3 protein is CASRQSNQPQHF. The CDR3 coding sequence is TGTGCCAGCAGACAAAGCAATCAGCCCCAGCATTTT.

The CDR3 sequence is CASSYSGAGNTIYF. In DNA, the CDR3 is TGTGCCAGCAGTTACTCAGGGGCCGGAAACACCATATATTTT. This chain joins TRBV6-6 and TRBJ1-3; maybe TRBD1 (5 bases). V lost 0 bases and J 4 bases, leaving 7 bases between the germline ends. The germline V gene encodes CDR1 MNHNY and CDR2 SVGAGI (reference sequence). CDR3 length: 14 amino acids.

The gene calls are TRBV5-1 and TRBJ1-1; D is undetermined. The CDR3 is made up of 17 amino acids. V was clipped by 0 bases and J by 2 bases, with 17 bases between them. CDR1 SGHRS and CDR2 YFSETQ come from the germline V gene. CDR3 DNA sequence: TGCGCCAGCAGCTTGGCCTCGGTCAGGATCGGAAACACTGAAGCTTTCTTT. The encoded protein is CASSLASVRIGNTEAFF.

The J gene is TRBJ1-2, the V gene TRBV29-1, with D possibly being TRBD1 (6 bases). There are 13 residues in the CDR3. V was shortened by 4 bases and J by 3 bases, with 12 bases between the two germline ends. Germline V gene data show CDR1 as SQVTM and CDR2 as ANQGSEA. As DNA, the CDR3 is TGCAGCGTTGTGGGCCAGGGGTACTATGGCTACACCTTC. Its translation is CSVVGQGYYGYTF.

The chain carries TRBV7-2 and TRBJ2-7, with 8 bases that match TRBD2. Germline V gives CDR1 SGHTA, CDR2 FQGNSA. The junction had 3 bases not matched to a gene; V was cut back by 3 bases and J by 2 bases. This CDR3 contains 14 residues. As DNA, the CDR3 is TGTGCCAGCAGCTTCAGCGGGGGTCCCTACGAGCAGTACTTC. Its translation is CASSFSGGPYEQYF.

The CDR3 reads CAISDVRLTESGYTF. The CDR3 DNA is TGTGCCATCAGTGACGTGCGACTGACAGAATCTGGCTACACCTTC. The chain joins TRBV10-3 to TRBJ1-2, with TRBD1 as a possible D gene (5 bases). V gave up 3 bases and J gave up 7 bases, with 18 bases separating them. CDR1 ENHRY and CDR2 SYGVKD come from the germline V gene. This CDR3 comprises 15 residues.

The gene calls are TRBV19 and TRBJ2-6; no clear D. The CDR3 covers 18 residues. V gave up 4 bases and J gave up 0 bases, with 16 bases separating them. CDR1 is LNHDA, CDR2 SQIVND, per germline (reference sequence). The CDR3 protein is CASSRRTALVSGANVLTF. The CDR3 bases are TGTGCCAGTAGTAGACGAACAGCTTTAGTCTCTGGGGCCAACGTCCTGACTTTC.

The chain is built from TRBV4-2 and TRBJ1-1; D might be TRBD1 (5 bases). The CDR3 has 15 amino acids. Trimming stripped 0 bases from V and 0 bases from J, with 8 bases between. The germline V gene has CDR1 LGHNA and CDR2 YNFKEQ. In nucleotides, the CDR3 is TGTGCCAGCAGCCAAGATCAGGGCCTGAACACTGAAGCTTTCTTT. Protein product: CASSQDQGLNTEAFF.

The J gene is TRBJ2-2, the V gene TRBV9, with TRBD2 identical over 10 bases. The germline V gene encodes CDR1 SGDLS and CDR2 YYNGEE. The CDR3 spans 17 residues. J was trimmed by 2 bases and V by 3 bases; bases with no gene match: 7. The CDR3: CASSDPLAGFNTGELFF. CDR3 nucleotide sequence: TGTGCCAGCAGCGACCCACTAGCGGGGTTTAACACCGGGGAGCTGTTTTTT.

The rearrangement links TRBV30 to TRBJ1-2; tentative D call: TRBD1 (6 bases). The CDR3 loop spans 13 amino acids. In germline, CDR1 is GTSNPN, CDR2 SVGIG (reference sequence). Trimming shortened V by 0 bases and J by 4 bases, and 9 bases separated the two germline ends. The CDR3 DNA sequence: TGTGCCTGGAGTGTACAGGGTCCCTATGGCTACACCTTC. Its protein is CAWSVQGPYGYTF. Full variable domain (outside the CDR3, taken from reference TRBV30 and TRBJ1-2): SQTIHQWPATLVQPVGSPLSLECTVEGTSNPNLYWYRQAAGRGLQLLFYSVGIGQISSEVPQNLSASRPQDRQFILSSKKLLLSDSGFYLCAWSVQGPYGYTFGSGTRLTVV.

In its sample, this clone was seen once. The genes are TRBV7-8 and TRBJ1-1; the match to TRBD1 covers 10 bases. The CDR3 runs to 17 residues. Trimming cost V 5 bases and J 0 bases; bases outside gene matches: 9. Per germline, CDR1 SGHVS and CDR2 FQNEAQ. The CDR3 spells CASSKTGGEVMNTEAFF. The CDR3 DNA sequence: TGTGCCAGCAGCAAGACAGGGGGCGAGGTCATGAACACTGAAGCTTTCTTT. Based on the CDR3 plus reference TRBV7-8 and TRBJ1-1, the full variable domain is GAGVSQSPRYKVAKRGQDVALRCDPISGHVSLFWYQQALGQGPEFLTYFQNEAQLDKSGLPSDRFFAERPEGSVSTLKIQRTQQEDSAVYLCASSKTGGEVMNTEAFFGQGTRLTVV.

The V gene is TRBV29-1, the J gene TRBJ2-7; 8 bases are shared with TRBD2. The V and J ends lost 4 bases and 3 bases, in that order; junction bases with no gene match: 8. Germline V CDR1 and CDR2: SQVTM, ANQGSEA. The CDR3 covers 14 residues. CDR3 amino acids: CSVAGGLISYEQYF. Written as DNA, the CDR3 is TGCAGCGTTGCGGGGGGGCTGATTAGCTACGAGCAGTACTTC.

This clone is a singleton in its sample. The chain couples TRBV12-5 to TRBJ1-2; TRBD1 is a possible D gene (6 bases). The CDR3 contains 13 residues. V lost 5 bases and J lost 4, with 11 bases in between. Germline V gene lookup returns CDR1 LGHNT and CDR2 FRNRAP. The chain's CDR3 is CASGPGQTYGYTF. Written as DNA, the CDR3 is TGTGCTAGTGGTCCCGGACAGACCTATGGCTACACCTTC.

The chain uses TRBV7-8 and TRBJ2-7; 7 bases fit TRBD1. Germline-derived CDR1 and CDR2 are SGHVS and FQNEAQ. This CDR3 contains 13 residues. The V segment lost 3 bases and the J segment 4 bases; nucleotides outside the gene matches: 3. CDR3 residues: CASSFDRVYEQYF. The CDR3 nucleotides read TGTGCCAGCAGCTTCGACAGGGTATACGAGCAGTACTTC.

The chain carries TRBV29-1 and TRBJ2-7, with D possibly TRBD1 on 8 matching bases. CDR1 is SQVTM, CDR2 ANQGSEA, per germline. Trimming removed 6 bases from V and 3 bases from J, with 15 bases in between. The CDR3 consists of 13 residues. CDR3 loop: CSVGGTGLYEQYF. In DNA form, the CDR3 reads TGCAGCGTCGGGGGGACAGGTCTCTACGAGCAGTACTTC.

This clone came up a few times. The chain recombines TRBV4-1 with TRBJ2-1, with D uncertain. The CDR3 loop spans 16 amino acids. Trimming removed 1 base from V and 0 bases from J, with 10 bases in between. Germline V gene data show CDR1 as MGHRA and CDR2 as YSYEKL. CDR3 in amino acids: CASSQASGGSYNEQFF. In DNA, the CDR3 is TGCGCCAGCAGCCAAGCATCCGGCGGCTCCTACAATGAGCAGTTCTTC.

The J gene is TRBJ2-1, the V gene TRBV4-1; 8 positions agree with TRBD2. The CDR3 contains 16 residues. With 1 base clipped from V and 6 bases from J, the junction kept 8 bases outside the gene matches. The germline V gene has CDR1 MGHRA and CDR2 YSYEKL. The CDR3 region is CASSQGTGTSFNEQFF. Written as DNA, the CDR3 is TGCGCCAGCAGCCAAGGCACTGGGACTAGTTTCAATGAGCAGTTCTTC.

The rearrangement links TRBV15 to TRBJ2-7; tentatively, D is TRBD2 (5 bases). The CDR3 runs 17 residues. V lost 0 bases and J 0 bases, leaving 15 bases between the germline ends. Looked up from germline, CDR1 is LNHNV and CDR2 is YYDKDF (reference sequence). The CDR3 nucleotides are TGTGCCACCAGCAGAGATCCCAGACTACTTACCTCCTACGAGCAGTACTTC. The encoded protein is CATSRDPRLLTSYEQYF.

V gene TRBV19 combines with J gene TRBJ2-1; tentative D call: TRBD1 (6 bases). The CDR3 consists of 14 residues. The V end was cut by 4 bases, the J end by 3 bases, with 10 bases between. Germline CDR1 and CDR2: LNHDA and SQIVND (reference sequence). Written as DNA, the CDR3 is TGTGCCAGTAGTAGGGCCAGGGGCTACAATGAGCAGTTCTTC. Translation: CASSRARGYNEQFF.

The chain employs TRBV5-6 and TRBJ2-1, with 13 bases that match TRBD2. The CDR3 is made up of 18 amino acids. Trimming removed 3 bases from V and 9 bases from J; junction bases left unmatched: 15. The germline gives CDR1 SGHDT, CDR2 YYEEEE. Here the CDR3 DNA reads TGTGCCAGCAGCTCGCTCACGGCTGGGACTAGCGGGATGGTTGAGCAGTTCTTC. This gives the protein CASSSLTAGTSGMVEQFF.

A word on this clone: This CDR3 is also generated by other DNA sequences in the sample. The chain joins TRBV19 to TRBJ1-4; D unclear. V lost 3 bases, J lost 8 bases, and 4 bases lay in between. CDR3 length equals 11 residues. CDR1 and CDR2 (germline): LNHDA, SQIVND (reference sequence). The CDR3 DNA reads as TGTGCCAGTAGTATCGGGGAAAAACTGTTTTTT. Encoded protein: CASSIGEKLFF.

The V and J genes are TRBV5-1 and TRBJ1-6; D remains ambiguous. Germline CDR1 and CDR2: SGHRS and YFSETQ. Trimming removed 2 bases from V and 7 bases from J, with 19 bases in between. This CDR3 is 17 amino acids long. CDR3 residues: CASSFIGEAPKNSPLHF. CDR3 nucleotides: TGCGCCAGCAGCTTTATTGGGGAGGCCCCAAAGAATTCACCCCTCCACTTT.

This chain links TRBV9 with TRBJ1-1; 9 bases agree with TRBD1. Per the germline V gene, CDR1 is SGDLS and CDR2 is YYNGEE. After removal of 0 bases from V and 4 bases from J, the junction contained 10 bases not matched to a gene. This CDR3 is built from 17 residues. CDR3 coding DNA: TGTGCCAGCAGCGTAGGGGGAACAGGGGGCGCAGGCACTGAAGCTTTCTTT. This translates into CASSVGGTGGAGTEAFF.

The table lists this clone with a count of one. V and J are TRBV3-1 (or the pseudogene TRBV3-2) and TRBJ1-1, with D perhaps matching TRBD1 (6 bases). This CDR3 region has 14 residues. V lost 4 bases to trimming and J lost 0 bases, with 9 bases between them. Germline assignment: CDR1 LGHDT and CDR2 YNNKEL (reference sequence). DNA for the CDR3: TGTGCCAGCAGCCGCGGACAGATGAACACTGAAGCTTTCTTT. Protein sequence: CASSRGQMNTEAFF.

The chain combines TRBV27 with TRBJ2-1; TRBD2 aligns across 9 bases. V lost 6 bases and J lost 5; bases outside the gene matches: 5. There are 14 residues in the CDR3. Germline lookup yields CDR1 MNHEY and CDR2 SMNVEV (reference sequence). CDR3 DNA: TGTGCCAGCAGGCCGGGACTAGCCCACAATGAGCAGTTCTTC. Its protein product is CASRPGLAHNEQFF.